Listed here are 22 T cell receptor beta chains from one sample, sequenced in a study of Ad26.COV2.S vaccination and SARS-CoV-2 variants. Method: immunoSEQ multiplex PCR; TCRdb's copy keeps in-frame clones and lacks some. The data contain approximately 240,000 clones, over 75% of them singletons. Treatment in this sample: around 19 received Ad26.COV2.S at low or high dose, single or two shots; about 5 received placebo; per-sample allocation not given. The samples were gathered on day 63 after the first injection of vaccine or placebo. The sample consisted of peripheral blood, taken in a trial of Ad26.COV2.S vaccine versus placebo. Receptors originate from a person aged 18-65 years who received the Ad26.COV2.S COVID-19 vaccine or a placebo.

This rearrangement joins TRBV24-1 to TRBJ2-2; D possibly uses TRBD1 or TRBD2 (6 bases each). Looked up from germline, CDR1 is KGHDR and CDR2 is SFDVKD. V lost 3 bases and J lost 2, with 15 bases in between. There are 17 residues in the CDR3. CDR3 sequence (DNA): TGTGCCACCAGTGATAGGGACGGGGGCATTAACACCGGGGAGCTGTTTTTT. Translating gives CATSDRDGGINTGELFF.

The chain uses TRBV21-1 and TRBJ2-4; TRBD2, as called in the table, went unchecked against the DNA. TRBV21-1 is described as a pseudogene. CDR3 length: 11 amino acids. CDR3 amino acids: CASSLLDIQYF. Written as DNA, the CDR3 is TGTGCCAGCAGCCTCTTAGACATTCAGTACTTC.

The rearrangement joins TRBV7-3 to TRBJ2-7; 7 nucleotides align to TRBD2. V trimming: 0 bases; J trimming: 4 bases; junction bases outside the gene matches: 6. The CDR3 is 15 amino acids. Germline assignment: CDR1 SGHTA and CDR2 FQGTGA. CDR3 sequence reads: CASSLTGGSGYEQYF. The CDR3 DNA follows: TGTGCCAGCAGCTTAACCGGCGGGAGTGGGTACGAGCAGTACTTC.

The rearrangement links TRBV3-1 (or the pseudogene TRBV3-2) to TRBJ2-1, with TRBD2 identical over 9 bases. CDR3 length equals 17 residues. V dropped 1 base and J dropped 4; count of bases not matched to a gene: 8. The germline V gene encodes CDR1 LGHDT and CDR2 YNNKEL (reference sequence). CDR3 coding DNA: TGTGCCAGCAGCCAAGTTCCTAGCGGGGACCCATACAATGAGCAGTTCTTC. Translated, it gives CASSQVPSGDPYNEQFF.

The chain combines TRBV6-5 with TRBJ2-7; 7 positions match TRBD1. CDR3 length: 15 residues. Looked up from germline, CDR1 is MNHEY and CDR2 is SVGAGI. Trimming at V came to 4 bases and at J to 2 bases, leaving 8 bases not matched to a gene. In DNA form, the CDR3 reads TGTGCCAGCAGTTCGGGACAGACAGTAGCCTACGAGCAGTACTTC. The encoded protein is CASSSGQTVAYEQYF.

The rearrangement uses TRBV27 and TRBJ1-2; 8 bases align to TRBD1. Germline CDR1 and CDR2: MNHEY and SMNVEV (reference sequence). The CDR3 is 18 amino acids. Losses at the gene ends were 2 bases for V and 0 bases for J; bases not matched to a gene: 11. The CDR3 coding sequence is TGTGCCAGCAGTTTACGACAGGGGCTAGGAAGAGCTAACTATGGCTACACCTTC. As protein: CASSLRQGLGRANYGYTF.

The rearrangement joins TRBV4-2 to TRBJ1-5; 8 nucleotides agree with TRBD1. CDR3 length: 16 amino acids. J gave up 1 base and V 6 bases, and 8 bases lay outside the gene matches. Germline values: CDR1 LGHNA, CDR2 YNFKEQ. The CDR3 DNA follows: TGTGCCAGCAGGACGACGCAGGGGGCGAGCAATCAGCCCCAGCATTTT. This sequence encodes CASRTTQGASNQPQHF.

The chain combines TRBV9 with TRBJ2-2; the D is unclear. Germline lookup yields CDR1 SGDLS and CDR2 YYNGEE. V shed 3 bases and J shed 6 bases, with 12 bases lying between them. This CDR3 is 14 amino acids long. The CDR3: CASSDGPGAGELFF. The CDR3 region has the DNA TGTGCCAGCAGCGACGGACCGGGCGCCGGGGAGCTGTTTTTT.

V is TRBV6-1 and J is TRBJ2-4, with D tentatively TRBD1 (7 bases). The CDR3 loop spans 16 amino acids. Germline CDR1 and CDR2: MNHNS and SASEGT. Trimming stripped 5 bases from V and 9 bases from J, with 23 bases between. The CDR3 DNA sequence: TGTGCCAGCAGTCAAGGATTGGCGGGACAGTCGACCATTCAGTACTTC. It is translated as CASSQGLAGQSTIQYF.

This clone was seen just once. The V call is TRBV29-1, the J call TRBJ2-7, with 8 bases identical to TRBD2. The CDR3 has 15 amino acids. Trimming took 0 bases from V and 3 from J; bases not matched to a gene: 7. Germline V CDR1 and CDR2: SQVTM, ANQGSEA. CDR3: CSVEEASGRVYEQYF. The CDR3 coding sequence is TGCAGCGTTGAAGAAGCGAGCGGGAGAGTCTACGAGCAGTACTTC.

This clone was seen a handful of times. The chain combines TRBV4-2 with TRBJ1-4, with D possibly matching TRBD1 (5 bases). CDR1 is LGHNA and CDR2 is YNFKEQ in the germline V gene. CDR3 size: 16 residues. V was trimmed by 1 base and J by 7 bases, leaving 16 bases between them. CDR3 nucleotides: TGTGCCAGCAGCCAAGTGGGGGAACCGTGGGGTGAAAAACTGTTTTTT. Its translation is CASSQVGEPWGEKLFF.

The V and J genes are TRBV6-5 and TRBJ2-7; 10 bases fit TRBD1. V lost 6 bases to trimming and J lost 2 bases; unmatched junction nucleotides: 7. Looked up from germline, CDR1 is MNHEY and CDR2 is SVGAGI. The CDR3 has 15 residues. The CDR3 here is CASSSAGTGAYEQYF. CDR3 bases: TGTGCCAGCAGCTCGGCCGGGACAGGGGCCTACGAGCAGTACTTC.

The chain carries TRBV5-1 and TRBJ1-2; the D is unclear. CDR3 length: 15 amino acids. The germline V gene encodes CDR1 SGHRS and CDR2 YFSETQ. The V end lost 2 bases, the J end lost 0 bases, and 11 bases lay between the germline ends. CDR3 loop: CASSLTDGTNYGYTF. As DNA, the CDR3 is TGCGCCAGCAGCTTAACTGACGGTACTAACTATGGCTACACCTTC.

On this clone itself: This specimen includes other DNA sequences encoding the same CDR3. The chain links TRBV28 to TRBJ1-2; no definite D call. The germline V gene encodes CDR1 MDHEN and CDR2 SYDVKM. This CDR3 has 11 residues. V was trimmed by 6 bases and J by 4 bases, leaving 6 bases between them. DNA of the CDR3: TGTGCCAGCAGCAGCCCCTATGGCTACACCTTC. It is translated as CASSSPYGYTF.

The V gene is TRBV6-1, the J gene TRBJ1-2, with a tentative D call TRBD1 (5 bases). Deletions cut 1 base from V and 2 bases from J, with 14 bases between. This CDR3 contains 16 residues. Looked up from germline, CDR1 is MNHNS and CDR2 is SASEGT. In DNA, the CDR3 is TGTGCCAGCAGTGAAGAAGACAGCTTCCGGAACTATGGCTACACCTTC. This encodes CASSEEDSFRNYGYTF.

The chain employs TRBV19 and TRBJ2-5, with 8 nucleotides matching TRBD2. The V gene end was trimmed by 7 bases and the J gene end by 6 bases; junction bases not matched to a gene: 16. Germline V gives CDR1 LNHDA, CDR2 SQIVND (reference sequence). The CDR3 spans 16 residues. The CDR3 here is CASTPRGSGRGKTQYF. CDR3 DNA sequence: TGTGCCAGTACCCCTCGGGGGAGCGGGAGAGGGAAGACCCAGTACTTC.

The J gene is TRBJ2-5, the V gene TRBV7-2; 8 bases agree with TRBD2. The CDR3 has 14 amino acids. Germline CDR1 SGHTA, CDR2 FQGNSA. V lost 3 bases to trimming and J lost 4 bases; unmatched junction nucleotides: 4. DNA of the CDR3: TGTGCCAGCAGCTTCAGACTAGCGCCAGAGACCCAGTACTTC. Protein sequence: CASSFRLAPETQYF.

V and J are TRBV4-3 and TRBJ2-2; 7 positions agree with TRBD1. CDR3 length: 15 residues. V trimming: 3 bases; J trimming: 5 bases; junction bases outside the gene matches: 6. Germline assignment: CDR1 LGHNA and CDR2 YSLEER. CDR3 sequence reads: CASSQTRGSTGELFF. CDR3 coding DNA: TGCGCCAGCAGCCAGACCAGGGGGAGTACCGGGGAGCTGTTTTTT.

This chain connects TRBV28 to TRBJ2-7, with 15 nucleotides matching TRBD2. The CDR3 length is 18 residues. Germline CDR1 is MDHEN and CDR2 is SYDVKM. Trimming took 6 bases from V and 0 from J; bases not matched to a gene: 9. The CDR3, as DNA: TGTGCCAGCAGCCCGGGACTAGCGGGAGGCTGGAGCTCCTACGAGCAGTACTTC. Protein product: CASSPGLAGGWSSYEQYF.

This chain's CDR3 is CASSSLFPRDGTYEQYF. The CDR3 bases are TGTGCCAGCAGTTCTCTCTTCCCCCGGGACGGAACCTACGAGCAGTACTTC. The chain has TRBV6-2 or TRBV6-3 and TRBJ2-7; either TRBD1 or TRBD2 may fit D (5 bases each). This CDR3 is 17 amino acids long. CDR1 MNHEY and CDR2 SVGEGT come from the germline V gene. V was pared by 4 bases and J by 2 bases, with 21 bases between.

This chain connects TRBV2 to TRBJ1-1, with TRBD1 matching 7 bases. CDR1 SNHLY and CDR2 FYNNEI come from the germline V gene. The CDR3 spans 14 residues. The trim removed 5 bases at V and 1 base at J, leaving 4 bases unmatched. The CDR3 protein is CASSSQGGNTEAFF. CDR3 coding DNA: TGTGCCAGCAGTTCCCAGGGGGGGAACACTGAAGCTTTCTTT. Variable domain in full (rest from reference TRBV2 and TRBJ1-1): EPEVTQTPSHQVTQMGQEVILRCVPISNHLYFYWYRQILGQKVEFLVSFYNNEISEKSEIFDDQFSVERPDGSNFTLKIRSTKLEDSAMYFCASSSQGGNTEAFFGQGTRLTVV.

The chain has TRBV3-1 (or the pseudogene TRBV3-2) and TRBJ1-4; D is uncertain. From germline, CDR1 is LGHDT and CDR2 YNNKEL (reference sequence). The CDR3 is 12 amino acids. Trimming took off 3 bases at V and 8 bases at J, with 7 bases between the two ends. For the CDR3, the DNA is TGTGCCAGCAGCCAGGGTCGGGAAAAACTGTTTTTT. Amino acid sequence: CASSQGREKLFF.